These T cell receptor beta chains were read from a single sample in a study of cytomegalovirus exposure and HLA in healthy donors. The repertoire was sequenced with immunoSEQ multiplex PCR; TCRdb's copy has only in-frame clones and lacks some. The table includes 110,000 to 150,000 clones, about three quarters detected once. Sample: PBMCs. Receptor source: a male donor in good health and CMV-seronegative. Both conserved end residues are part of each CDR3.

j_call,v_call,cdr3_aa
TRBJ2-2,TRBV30,CAWSRLADTGELFF
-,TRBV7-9,CASSPPGGASSYEQYF
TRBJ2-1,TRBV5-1,CASSFQPSGSNEQFF
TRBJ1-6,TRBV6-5,CASSLRGTGWSPLHF
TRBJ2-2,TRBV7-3,CASSLRGTANTGELFF
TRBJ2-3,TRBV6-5,CASRAQGLATDTQYF
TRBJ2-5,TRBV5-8,CASSLVSSGDREQYF
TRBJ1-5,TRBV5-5,CASSFAGANQPQHF
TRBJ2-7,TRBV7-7,CASSPNSGYEQYF
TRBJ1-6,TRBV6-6,CASRPPGTGVNSPLHF
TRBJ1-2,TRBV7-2,CASSLYSGGYTF
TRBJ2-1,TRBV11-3,CASGAGGSYEQFF
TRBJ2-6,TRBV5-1,CASSLWASGANVLTF
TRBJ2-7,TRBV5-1,CASSFTGFTYEQYF
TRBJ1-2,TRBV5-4,CASSSYRAGGKVGYTF
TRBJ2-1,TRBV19,CASSGVGGNEQFF
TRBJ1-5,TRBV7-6,CASSQDRNSNQPQHF
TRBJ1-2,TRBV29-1,CSNRGYYGYTF
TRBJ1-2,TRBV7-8,CASSRRDRDGYTF
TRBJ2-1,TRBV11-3,CASSLDGRSLKYNEQFF
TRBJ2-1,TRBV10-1,CASSSRALATSNEQFF
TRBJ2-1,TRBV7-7,CASREGLAATGRNNEQFF
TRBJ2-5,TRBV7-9,CASRSGEETQYF
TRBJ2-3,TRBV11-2,CASSLGRLARRTDTQYF
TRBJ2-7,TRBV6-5,CASMTSGSYEQYF
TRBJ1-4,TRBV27,CASSLSRADNEKLFF
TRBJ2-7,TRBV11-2,CASSAGGQLPYEQYF
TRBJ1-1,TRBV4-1,CASSRQTGTGGTEAFF
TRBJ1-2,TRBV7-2,CASSLRGQGGGYTF
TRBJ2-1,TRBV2,CASRRGPPYNEQFF
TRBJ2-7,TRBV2,CASQRGYEQYF
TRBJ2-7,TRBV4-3,CASSQSGTPYPQQYF
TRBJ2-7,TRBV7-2,CASSGRDKSYEQYF
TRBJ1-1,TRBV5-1,CASSLVGTGGPNTEAFF
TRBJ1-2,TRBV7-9,CASSRENYGYTF
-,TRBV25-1,CASRGQGSYEQYF
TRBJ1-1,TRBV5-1,CASSLDRGGTEAFF